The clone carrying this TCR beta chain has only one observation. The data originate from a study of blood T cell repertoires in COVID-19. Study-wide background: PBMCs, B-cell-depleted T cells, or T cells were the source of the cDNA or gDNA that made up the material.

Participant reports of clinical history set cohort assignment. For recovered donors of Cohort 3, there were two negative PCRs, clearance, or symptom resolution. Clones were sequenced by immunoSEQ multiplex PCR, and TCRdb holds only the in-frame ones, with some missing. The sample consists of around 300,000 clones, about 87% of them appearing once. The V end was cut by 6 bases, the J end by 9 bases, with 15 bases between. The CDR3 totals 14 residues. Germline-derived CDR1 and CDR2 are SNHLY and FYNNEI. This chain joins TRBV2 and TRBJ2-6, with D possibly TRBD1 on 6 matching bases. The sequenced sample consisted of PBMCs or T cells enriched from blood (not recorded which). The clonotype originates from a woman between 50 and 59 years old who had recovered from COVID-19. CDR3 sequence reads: CASSTGIGDNVLTF. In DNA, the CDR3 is TGTGCCAGCAGCACAGGGATTGGTGACAACGTCCTGACTTTC. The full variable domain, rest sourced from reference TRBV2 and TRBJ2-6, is EPEVTQTPSHQVTQMGQEVILRCVPISNHLYFYWYRQILGQKVEFLVSFYNNEISEKSEIFDDQFSVERPDGSNFTLKIRSTKLEDSAMYFCASSTGIGDNVLTFGAGSRLTVL.